This TCR beta chain was documented in a study of post-analysis software for immune sequencing data. General study findings and limits: Those samples that were prepared in the same batch co-clustered strongly by F measure. Relative to controls, patients had five TRBV segments at higher frequency, with TRBV5-6, TRBV5-1 and TRBV20-1 among these. Controls significantly exceeded multiple sclerosis patients in normalized Chao1 diversity.

In germline, CDR1 is LGHNA, CDR2 YSLEER. Trimming shortened V by 4 bases and J by 11 bases, and 15 bases separated the two germline ends. This CDR3 is built from 14 residues. The authors incorporated unique molecular identifiers into the TCR beta cDNA libraries. TCRdb reprocessed the PCR reads via MiXCR and lists one record per CDR3 protein. This table holds approximately 630,000 distinct CDR3 sequences, 55% to 70% found once. A word on this clonotype: Its antigen is still unknown.

Sequenced material: blood. This chain joins TRBV4-3 and TRBJ1-6; D remains unclear. The receptor was isolated from a girl aged 2 to 9 with multiple sclerosis. CDR3 amino acids: CASSPARGGAPLHF. The CDR3 region has the DNA TGCGCCAGCAGCCCAGCCCGGGGAGGAGCACCCCTCCACTTT.